The T cell receptor beta chain described here comes from a study of spatial heterogeneity in lung cancer. TCRdb used MiXCR to reprocess the 5' RACE reads, holding one entry per CDR3 protein. Of roughly 91,000 distinct CDR3 sequences listed, 15% to 25% are singletons. Stated time point: sample taken at primary tumor resection. Whole RNA, isolated from tumor, nontumor lung or frozen PBMC, was sequenced without prior sorting. V lost 2 bases to trimming and J lost 8 bases, with 12 bases between them. The CDR3 runs 13 residues. The germline gives CDR1 MGHDK, CDR2 SYGVNS. The rearrangement links TRBV25-1 to TRBJ1-1, with a weak D call TRBD1 (6 bases). The sequenced sample was PBMCs, obtained at surgery. The TCR originated in a male donor with early-stage non-small cell lung cancer. In nucleotides, the CDR3 is TGTGCCAGCAGTGAAGGGGGGGCTTCCGAAGCTTTCTTT. It yields the protein CASSEGGASEAFF. The whole variable domain, filled in from reference TRBV25-1 and TRBJ1-1, reads EADIYQTPRYLVIGTGKKITLECSQTMGHDKMYWYQQDPGMELHLIHYSYGVNSTEKGDLSSESTVSRIRTEHFPLTLESARPSHTSQYLCASSEGGASEAFFGQGTRLTVV.